A single sample gave rise to the 30 T cell receptor beta chains below, sequenced in a study of healthy donors' naive CD4 and CD8 T cells. Each TCR library used around 500 ng of total RNA and a linear amplification protocol. In TCRdb, the reads were re-called with MiXCR into one record per CDR3 protein. The data contain some 190,000 distinct CDR3 sequences, 65% to 80% of them singletons. The source material was naive CD4+ and CD8+ T cells sorted from blood, pooled from several donors. These receptor sequences come from a pool of human donors in good health; the sample pools cells from several healthy donors.

The chain couples TRBV20-1 to TRBJ2-5; TRBD2 agrees at 10 bases. The CDR3 has 15 residues. Trimming removed 4 bases from V and 3 bases from J; junction bases left unmatched: 8. CDR1 is DFQATT and CDR2 is SNEGSKA in the germline V gene (reference sequence). The CDR3 region has the DNA TGCAGTGCTATGACCAGGACTAGCGGCAAAGAGACCCAGTACTTC. Encoded protein: CSAMTRTSGKETQYF.

This sequence joins TRBV29-1 and TRBJ1-2, with unresolved D. The length of the CDR3 is 12 residues. Trimming pared 4 bases from V and 7 bases from J, leaving 13 bases between. Germline CDR1 reads SQVTM; CDR2 reads ANQGSEA. The CDR3 nucleotides read TGCAGCGTTGCGACAAGGGTTGGTGGCTACACCTTC. It is translated as CSVATRVGGYTF.

The chain employs TRBV29-1 and TRBJ2-7; D is unresolved. Between the trimmed V and J ends, which lost 6 bases and 7 bases, there was a span of 16 bases. The length of the CDR3 is 12 residues. CDR1 is SQVTM and CDR2 is ANQGSEA in the germline V gene. CDR3 nucleotides: TGCAGCGTCGCAACCCTTTTGGAGGAGCAGTACTTC. Translated: CSVATLLEEQYF.

With regard to this clonotype: Sequence at one end of the junction differs from germline and may be a read error. This sequence joins TRBV19 and TRBJ1-5; D unresolved. The CDR3 has 14 residues. Germline V lookup: CDR1 LNHDA, CDR2 SQIVND (reference sequence). The CDR3: CASSARSVYQSQHF. CDR3 nucleotide sequence: TGTGCCAGTAGTGCGAGGAGCGTTTATCAGTCCCAGCATTTT.

The chain recombines TRBV5-6 with TRBJ2-1, with TRBD2 as a possible D gene (6 bases). CDR1 is SGHDT, CDR2 YYEEEE, per germline. The CDR3 is 17 amino acids. Trimming took off 0 bases at V and 7 bases at J, with 20 bases between the two ends. The CDR3 nucleotides read TGTGCCAGCAGCTTGGATGAGTTGGGACTTAGCCAGAATGAGCAGTTCTTC. This translates into CASSLDELGLSQNEQFF.

This chain uses TRBV20-1 with TRBJ2-5; possibly TRBD2 for D (7 bases). The V gene lost 0 bases and the J gene lost 5 bases, with 13 bases spanning the gap. The CDR3 covers 14 residues. The germline gives CDR1 DFQATT, CDR2 SNEGSKA (reference sequence). CDR3 protein: CSARDGGRWETQYF. DNA of the CDR3: TGCAGTGCTAGAGACGGGGGGCGCTGGGAGACCCAGTACTTC.

The CDR3 region has the DNA TGTGCCAGTAGCGCCTGGCCCTACGAGCAGTACTTC. Its translation is CASSAWPYEQYF. The rearrangement links TRBV19 to TRBJ2-7; D remains unclear. The CDR3 has 12 amino acids. The germline V gene encodes CDR1 LNHDA and CDR2 SQIVND (reference sequence). With 6 bases removed from V and 2 bases from J, the gap between germline ends came to 8 bases. The complete variable domain, with remaining parts taken from reference TRBV19 and TRBJ2-7, reads DGGITQSPKYLFRKEGQNVTLSCEQNLNHDAMYWYRQDPGQGLRLIYYSQIVNDFQKGDIAEGYSVSREKKESFPLTVTSAQKNPTAFYLCASSAWPYEQYFGPGTRLTVT.

The chain has TRBV5-6 and TRBJ2-7, with D perhaps assigned TRBD1 or TRBD2 (5 bases each). This CDR3 has 15 residues. V lost 3 bases, J lost 1 base, and 14 bases lay in between. From germline, CDR1 is SGHDT and CDR2 YYEEEE. The CDR3 region is CASSSVTGPSYEQYF. The CDR3 DNA reads as TGTGCCAGCAGCTCCGTGACGGGACCTTCCTACGAGCAGTACTTC. Together with reference TRBV5-6 and TRBJ2-7, the CDR3 gives the full variable domain: DAGVTQSPTHLIKTRGQQVTLRCSPKSGHDTVSWYQQALGQGPQFIFQYYEEEERQRGNFPDRFSGHQFPNYSSELNVNALLLGDSALYLCASSSVTGPSYEQYFGPGTRLTVT.

This rearrangement joins TRBV12-3 or TRBV12-4 to TRBJ2-7, with D perhaps matching TRBD1 (5 bases). Between the trimmed V and J ends, which lost 3 bases and 1 base, there was a span of 13 bases. CDR3 length: 15 amino acids. CDR3 bases: TGTGCCAGCAGTTTGACCGACAGTCTTTCCTACGAGCAGTACTTC. Its translation: CASSLTDSLSYEQYF.

The chain couples TRBV4-2 to TRBJ2-1; D perhaps matches TRBD2 (5 bases). The germline V gene has CDR1 LGHNA and CDR2 YNFKEQ. V was pared by 4 bases and J by 4 bases, with 11 bases between. The CDR3 spans 14 residues. The CDR3 sequence: CASSPWTGYNEQFF. CDR3 in DNA: TGTGCCAGCAGCCCTTGGACTGGGTACAATGAGCAGTTCTTC.

This rearrangement joins TRBV29-1 to TRBJ2-7, with D perhaps matching TRBD2 (5 bases). V was cut by 0 bases and J by 9 bases, with 12 bases left in between. CDR1 and CDR2 from the germline V gene are SQVTM and ANQGSEA. The CDR3 covers 12 residues. The DNA for the CDR3 is TGCAGCGTTGAAGATCTTGCCGAGGGGCAGTACTTC. It is translated as CSVEDLAEGQYF.

This chain connects TRBV11-2 to TRBJ2-3; D might be TRBD1 or TRBD2, each matching 6 bases. The CDR3 has 14 amino acids. Looked up from germline, CDR1 is SGHAT and CDR2 is FQNNGV. The ends were cut back, 1 base at V and 5 bases at J, with 10 bases in the middle. Here the CDR3 DNA reads TGTGCCAGCAGCTTAGTGGAGGGGGGAGATACGCAGTATTTT. Protein sequence: CASSLVEGGDTQYF.

The chain employs TRBV7-6 and TRBJ2-5; the D is unclear. The CDR3 is 14 residues long. Germline V gene sequence: CDR1 SGHVS, CDR2 FNYEAQ. V shed 5 bases and J shed 1 base, with 11 bases lying between them. CDR3 sequence: CASSAFRVQETQYF. The CDR3 DNA reads TGTGCCAGCAGCGCATTTCGAGTCCAAGAGACCCAGTACTTC.

The rearrangement joins TRBV4-3 to TRBJ2-1, with 8 bases fitting TRBD2. The CDR3 covers 16 residues. V was pared by 0 bases and J by 7 bases, with 8 bases of the junction left unmatched. Germline V gene data show CDR1 as LGHNA and CDR2 as YSLEER. The CDR3 loop reads CASSQDGIAGWNEQFF. The CDR3 DNA is TGCGCCAGCAGCCAAGATGGGATAGCGGGGTGGAATGAGCAGTTCTTC.

This chain joins TRBV25-1 and TRBJ1-1; 12 nucleotides agree with TRBD1. This CDR3 has 16 residues. CDR1 and CDR2 (germline): MGHDK, SYGVNS. The ends lost 4 bases at V and 7 bases at J; junction bases unmatched: 10. The CDR3: CASSGMGQGAFDEAFF. The CDR3 DNA is TGTGCCAGCAGTGGCATGGGACAGGGGGCTTTTGATGAAGCTTTCTTT.

The chain combines TRBV19 with TRBJ2-1, with 12 bases that match TRBD2. V trimming: 6 bases; J trimming: 4 bases; junction bases outside the gene matches: 13. In germline, CDR1 is LNHDA, CDR2 SQIVND (reference sequence). The CDR3 length is 18 residues. In nucleotides, the CDR3 is TGTGCCAGTAGCCCAAGGGGTCTAGCGGGAGGGCCTTACAATGAGCAGTTCTTC. Its translation is CASSPRGLAGGPYNEQFF.

The chain is built from TRBV5-6 and TRBJ2-7; D is unresolved. The germline V gene encodes CDR1 SGHDT and CDR2 YYEEEE. V was clipped by 0 bases and J by 0 bases, with 13 bases between them. The CDR3 is 16 residues long. For the CDR3, the DNA is TGTGCCAGCAGCTTGGGAACGCGCCTAAGCTCCTACGAGCAGTACTTC. Translated, it gives CASSLGTRLSSYEQYF. Variable domain in full (rest from reference TRBV5-6 and TRBJ2-7): DAGVTQSPTHLIKTRGQQVTLRCSPKSGHDTVSWYQQALGQGPQFIFQYYEEEERQRGNFPDRFSGHQFPNYSSELNVNALLLGDSALYLCASSLGTRLSSYEQYFGPGTRLTVT.

This chain connects TRBV19 to TRBJ2-2; D not resolved. CDR1 LNHDA and CDR2 SQIVND come from the germline V gene (reference sequence). The CDR3 loop spans 15 amino acids. The V and J ends lost 1 base and 7 bases respectively, with 13 bases between them. CDR3 sequence reads: CASSIGYLLNGELFF. CDR3 sequence (DNA): TGTGCCAGTAGTATAGGATACTTACTGAACGGGGAGCTGTTTTTT.

CDR3 nucleotide sequence: TGTGCCAGCAGTTCGGTAGCGGGTATCTACAATGAGCAGTTCTTC. Amino acid sequence: CASSSVAGIYNEQFF. The V call is TRBV27, the J call TRBJ2-1; 7 nucleotides align to TRBD2. Germline V CDR1 and CDR2: MNHEY, SMNVEV (reference sequence). This CDR3 has 15 amino acids. After removal of 4 bases from V and 3 bases from J, the junction contained 6 bases not matched to a gene.

V usage is TRBV10-3 and J usage is TRBJ2-3, with D unresolved. The CDR3 is 13 residues long. Trimming removed 2 bases at V and 2 bases at J, with 5 bases between. From germline, CDR1 is ENHRY and CDR2 SYGVKD. The CDR3 is CAISEASTDTQYF. Written as DNA, the CDR3 is TGTGCCATCAGTGAGGCTTCCACAGATACGCAGTATTTT.

The chain carries TRBV12-3 or TRBV12-4 and TRBJ2-7, with 8 bases that match TRBD2. The CDR3 contains 15 residues. V was pared by 4 bases and J by 0 bases, with 5 bases of the junction left unmatched. DNA for the CDR3: TGTGCCAGCAGTTATAAGCGGGGGAGCTCCTACGAGCAGTACTTC. As protein: CASSYKRGSSYEQYF.

The genes are TRBV12-3 or TRBV12-4 and TRBJ2-7; D unresolved. With 7 bases removed from V and 2 bases from J, the gap between germline ends came to 12 bases. This CDR3 has 13 amino acids. Written as DNA, the CDR3 is TGTGCCAGCAAAACCTATGCGACCTACGAGCAGTACTTC. Its protein product is CASKTYATYEQYF.

This chain links TRBV12-3 or TRBV12-4 with TRBJ1-2; possibly TRBD1 for D (6 bases). With 6 bases removed from V and 7 bases from J, the gap between germline ends came to 12 bases. The CDR3 has 12 amino acids. For the CDR3, the DNA is TGTGCCAGCAGCCCTGGACAGACTGGCTACACCTTC. Protein sequence: CASSPGQTGYTF.

This clonotype was counted once. The J gene is TRBJ2-1, the V gene TRBV19; D call uncertain. V gave up 3 bases and J gave up 2 bases, with 11 bases separating them. Looked up from germline, CDR1 is LNHDA and CDR2 is SQIVND (reference sequence). The CDR3 length is 15 residues. The CDR3 DNA follows: TGTGCCAGTAGTATGGCAAGACAACCCTACAATGAGCAGTTCTTC. It encodes CASSMARQPYNEQFF.

V gene TRBV27 combines with J gene TRBJ2-7; 7 bases are a match to TRBD1. The length of the CDR3 is 13 residues. The germline V gene encodes CDR1 MNHEY and CDR2 SMNVEV (reference sequence). The trim removed 6 bases at V and 6 bases at J, leaving 8 bases unmatched. The DNA for the CDR3 is TGTGCCAGCAGAAGCGGACAGGTCAGCGAGCAGTACTTC. Translated, it gives CASRSGQVSEQYF.

V usage is TRBV27 and J usage is TRBJ2-7; D is uncertain. V lost 4 bases and J lost 1, with 11 bases in between. In germline, CDR1 is MNHEY, CDR2 SMNVEV (reference sequence). The CDR3 runs to 14 residues. The CDR3 region has the DNA TGTGCCAGCAGTTCATCCGGATCATCCTACGAGCAGTACTTC. It specifies CASSSSGSSYEQYF.

The chain carries TRBV29-1 and TRBJ2-7; weak D call: TRBD1 (6 bases). Germline CDR1 reads SQVTM; CDR2 reads ANQGSEA. The V and J ends lost 5 bases and 3 bases respectively, with 11 bases between them. The CDR3 totals 12 residues. CDR3 sequence: CSVSDSYYEQYF. The CDR3 DNA sequence: TGCAGCGTTTCGGACAGTTACTACGAGCAGTACTTC.

This clonotype was found a few times. The chain uses TRBV5-6 and TRBJ2-4, with D perhaps matching TRBD1 (6 bases). The CDR3 runs to 13 residues. CDR1 SGHDT and CDR2 YYEEEE come from the germline V gene. V was pared by 5 bases and J by 7 bases, with 13 bases between. The CDR3 DNA reads TGTGCCAGCAGTTTTGGCAGGGGTAACATTCAGTACTTC. Amino acid sequence: CASSFGRGNIQYF. The full variable domain, rest sourced from reference TRBV5-6 and TRBJ2-4, is DAGVTQSPTHLIKTRGQQVTLRCSPKSGHDTVSWYQQALGQGPQFIFQYYEEEERQRGNFPDRFSGHQFPNYSSELNVNALLLGDSALYLCASSFGRGNIQYFGAGTRLSVL.

The genes are TRBV10-3 and TRBJ1-5; D call uncertain. From germline, CDR1 is ENHRY and CDR2 SYGVKD. V was cut by 3 bases and J by 0 bases, with 6 bases left in between. The CDR3 is 14 residues long. CDR3 sequence (DNA): TGTGCCATCAGTGACATAGGTAGCAATCAGCCCCAGCATTTT. It translates to CAISDIGSNQPQHF.

The rearrangement uses TRBV27 and TRBJ2-7, with TRBD2 as a possible D gene (6 bases). Trimming pared 8 bases from V and 1 base from J, leaving 12 bases between. The germline V gene encodes CDR1 MNHEY and CDR2 SMNVEV (reference sequence). CDR3 length equals 13 residues. CDR3 sequence reads: CASRLSGSYEQYF. As DNA, the CDR3 is TGTGCCAGCCGCCTCAGCGGGTCCTACGAGCAGTACTTC.